Each of the 18 T cell receptor beta chains below was sequenced from the same sample in a study of a mutant IDH1 vaccine in newly diagnosed glioma. Sequenced by immunoSEQ multiplex PCR; TCRdb stores in-frame clones only, minus some. The sample includes approximately 67,000 clones, over 75% of them seen just once. What these receptors recognize is not known. Stated time point: week 23, last vaccination. Vaccination used 300 ug of mutant IDH1 20-mer peptide per dose, with topical imiquimod. This sample comprised PBMCs, obtained from a glioma patient whose treatment included an IDH1 peptide vaccine. All receptors come from a man in his late teens or twenties with glioma.

This chain joins TRBV30 and TRBJ2-1; no clear D. Trimming stripped 0 bases from V and 7 bases from J, with 10 bases between. Per germline, CDR1 GTSNPN and CDR2 SVGIG (reference sequence). This CDR3 comprises 13 residues. For the CDR3, the DNA is TGTGCCTGGAGTGTACTAAACTGGAATGAGCAGTTCTTC. This sequence encodes CAWSVLNWNEQFF.

The V gene is TRBV28, the J gene TRBJ2-7; 9 positions match TRBD2. Losses at the gene ends were 2 bases for V and 3 bases for J; bases not matched to a gene: 5. CDR1 is MDHEN, CDR2 SYDVKM, per germline. The CDR3 totals 15 residues. CDR3 sequence reads: CASSLRLAGNYEQYF. As DNA, the CDR3 is TGTGCCAGCAGTTTACGGCTAGCGGGAAACTACGAGCAGTACTTC. Supplemented by reference TRBV28 and TRBJ2-7, the full variable domain reads DVKVTQSSRYLVKRTGEKVFLECVQDMDHENMFWYRQDPGLGLRLIYFSYDVKMKEKGDIPEGYSVSREKKERFSLILESASTNQTSMYLCASSLRLAGNYEQYFGPGTRLTVT.

This chain links TRBV19 with TRBJ1-5; a possible D gene is TRBD1 (5 bases). The CDR3 consists of 13 residues. In germline, CDR1 is LNHDA, CDR2 SQIVND (reference sequence). Here the CDR3 reads CGVGGGWGQPQHF. In DNA form, the CDR3 reads TGTGGCGTTGGGGGTGGGTGGGGTCAGCCCCAGCATTTT.

V usage is TRBV6-5 and J usage is TRBJ2-1, with unresolved D. V gave up 0 bases and J gave up 7 bases, with 7 bases separating them. Germline-derived CDR1 and CDR2 are MNHEY and SVGAGI. CDR3 length: 13 amino acids. The CDR3 region has the DNA TGTGCCAGCAGTTACTCCAGCTGGAATGAGCAGTTCTTC. It is translated as CASSYSSWNEQFF.

The CDR3 DNA reads as TGCGCCAGCAGCCAAGATAATGGTTTGAGCAAGACCCAGTACTTC. This codes for CASSQDNGLSKTQYF. The chain recombines TRBV4-3 with TRBJ2-5; D uncertain. This CDR3 contains 15 residues. Per germline, CDR1 LGHNA and CDR2 YSLEER. The V and J ends lost 0 bases and 6 bases respectively, with 14 bases between them.

The rearrangement uses TRBV7-2 and TRBJ2-7, with D hard to call. V was clipped by 5 bases and J by 4 bases, with 15 bases between them. The CDR3 runs to 14 residues. CDR1 is SGHTA, CDR2 FQGNSA, per germline. CDR3 in amino acids: CASSVAGFPYEQYF. In nucleotides, the CDR3 is TGTGCCAGCAGCGTCGCCGGGTTCCCGTACGAGCAGTACTTC.

The V gene is TRBV18, the J gene TRBJ1-5; possible D gene TRBD1, 6 bases. Trimming removed 1 base at V and 2 bases at J, with 9 bases between. CDR1 is KGHSH, CDR2 LQKENI, per germline. CDR3 length: 15 amino acids. CDR3 sequence (DNA): TGTGCCAGCTCACCACAAGGGGGAGGCAATCAGCCCCAGCATTTT. It specifies CASSPQGGGNQPQHF. The full variable domain, completed using reference TRBV18 and TRBJ1-5, is NAGVMQNPRHLVRRRGQEARLRCSPMKGHSHVYWYRQLPEEGLKFMVYLQKENIIDESGMPKERFSAEFPKEGPSILRIQQVVRGDSAAYFCASSPQGGGNQPQHFGDGTRLSIL.

This sequence joins TRBV9 and TRBJ2-7; 8 bases fit TRBD1. Germline trimming cut 3 bases from V and 5 bases from J; bases unmatched to any gene: 10. This CDR3 has 15 residues. The germline gives CDR1 SGDLS, CDR2 YYNGEE. The CDR3 sequence: CASSGPDRGINEQYF. The CDR3 DNA follows: TGTGCCAGCAGCGGACCCGACAGGGGCATTAACGAGCAGTACTTC.

V and J are TRBV5-6 and TRBJ2-7; D ambiguous. Germline CDR1 SGHDT, CDR2 YYEEEE. The CDR3 runs 15 residues. Trimming cost V 0 bases and J 2 bases, with 12 bases left between them. DNA of the CDR3: TGTGCCAGCAGCTTGGTGGATAGGGCCCCCTACGAGCAGTACTTC. It codes for CASSLVDRAPYEQYF. Complete variable domain (other parts from reference TRBV5-6 and TRBJ2-7): DAGVTQSPTHLIKTRGQQVTLRCSPKSGHDTVSWYQQALGQGPQFIFQYYEEEERQRGNFPDRFSGHQFPNYSSELNVNALLLGDSALYLCASSLVDRAPYEQYFGPGTRLTVT.

This rearrangement joins TRBV11-2 to TRBJ1-2; D gene unclear. V was cut by 1 base and J by 2 bases, with 11 bases left in between. Germline V gene sequence: CDR1 SGHAT, CDR2 FQNNGV. This CDR3 contains 15 residues. As DNA, the CDR3 is TGTGCCAGCAGCTTAGCCGCGCTACAAAACTATGGCTACACCTTC. Translated: CASSLAALQNYGYTF.

This chain links TRBV7-2 with TRBJ2-2; a weak D match, TRBD1 (6 bases). The CDR3 has 15 residues. Germline-derived CDR1 and CDR2 are SGHTA and FQGNSA. Trimming took 6 bases from V and 1 from J, leaving 12 bases between them. CDR3 region: CASRRVQGNTGELFF. In DNA, the CDR3 is TGTGCCAGCAGGCGTGTACAGGGGAACACCGGGGAGCTGTTTTTT. Supplemented by reference TRBV7-2 and TRBJ2-2, the full variable domain reads GAGVSQSPSNKVTEKGKDVELRCDPISGHTALYWYRQSLGQGLEFLIYFQGNSAPDKSGLPSDRFSAERTGGSVSTLTIQRTQQEDSAVYLCASRRVQGNTGELFFGEGSRLTVL.

The chain recombines TRBV25-1 with TRBJ1-2; no firm D call. Trimming cost V 1 base and J 4 bases, with 7 bases left between them. The CDR3 covers 13 residues. Germline V gene sequence: CDR1 MGHDK, CDR2 SYGVNS. The CDR3 sequence: CASSELGSYGYTF. Written as DNA, the CDR3 is TGTGCCAGCAGTGAATTGGGTTCCTATGGCTACACCTTC.

The chain combines TRBV5-1 with TRBJ1-1; D ambiguous. With 5 bases removed from V and 1 base from J, the gap between germline ends came to 15 bases. The CDR3 runs 15 residues. From germline, CDR1 is SGHRS and CDR2 YFSETQ. The CDR3 region is CASRPDPQKNTEAFF. The CDR3 DNA reads TGCGCCAGCAGACCGGACCCTCAGAAGAACACTGAAGCTTTCTTT.

This clone occurred once. V is TRBV7-2 and J is TRBJ1-2; 7 nucleotides align to TRBD1. This CDR3 is 17 amino acids long. Trimming took 5 bases from V and 3 from J; bases not matched to a gene: 15. CDR1 SGHTA and CDR2 FQGNSA come from the germline V gene. CDR3 sequence: CASSPGKGGLGDYGYTF. The DNA for the CDR3 is TGTGCCAGCAGCCCGGGAAAAGGGGGCCTGGGAGACTATGGCTACACCTTC. Looking up the rest from reference TRBV7-2 and TRBJ1-2 gives the full variable domain: GAGVSQSPSNKVTEKGKDVELRCDPISGHTALYWYRQSLGQGLEFLIYFQGNSAPDKSGLPSDRFSAERTGGSVSTLTIQRTQQEDSAVYLCASSPGKGGLGDYGYTFGSGTRLTVV.

CDR3 DNA: TGTGCCAGCAGTTCGCTAGCGGGAGGGCCAGAGACCCAGTACTTC. Residues: CASSSLAGGPETQYF. The rearrangement uses TRBV6-6 and TRBJ2-5; the match to TRBD2 covers 12 bases. The CDR3 extends over 15 amino acids. Germline V gives CDR1 MNHNY, CDR2 SVGAGI (reference sequence). Germline trimming cut 4 bases from V and 4 bases from J; bases unmatched to any gene: 4.

This clone was seen more than once but under ten times. The chain recombines TRBV7-2 with TRBJ1-1; D ambiguous. Germline V lookup: CDR1 SGHTA, CDR2 FQGNSA. CDR3 size: 13 residues. V lost 5 bases to trimming and J lost 0 bases, with 7 bases between them. The CDR3 DNA sequence: TGTGCCAGCAGCCGTCTCGTGAACACTGAAGCTTTCTTT. Translating it yields CASSRLVNTEAFF.

The gene calls are TRBV7-9 and TRBJ2-3, with 7 bases matching TRBD2. The CDR3 runs 14 residues. V lost 3 bases to trimming and J lost 5 bases; unmatched junction nucleotides: 5. The germline CDR1 and CDR2 sequences are SEHNR and FQNEAQ (reference sequence). The CDR3 DNA is TGTGCCAGCAGCTTGGGTCGGGGGGTAGATACGCAGTATTTT. This encodes CASSLGRGVDTQYF.

A single count supports this clone. The V gene is TRBV27, the J gene TRBJ1-2, with D perhaps TRBD1 (6 bases). Looked up from germline, CDR1 is MNHEY and CDR2 is SMNVEV (reference sequence). The CDR3 sequence is 14 residues long. V lost 5 bases and J 7 bases, leaving 17 bases between the germline ends. The CDR3 coding sequence is TGTGCCAGCAGTGCGACAGGCTGGTTCCCTGGCTACACCTTC. It specifies CASSATGWFPGYTF.